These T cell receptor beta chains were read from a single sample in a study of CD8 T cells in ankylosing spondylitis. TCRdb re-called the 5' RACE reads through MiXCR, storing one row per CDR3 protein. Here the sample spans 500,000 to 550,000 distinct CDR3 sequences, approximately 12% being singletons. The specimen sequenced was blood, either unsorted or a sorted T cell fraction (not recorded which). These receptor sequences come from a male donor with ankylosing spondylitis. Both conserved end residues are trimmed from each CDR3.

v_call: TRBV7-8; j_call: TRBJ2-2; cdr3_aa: ASSTRLGGANTGELF
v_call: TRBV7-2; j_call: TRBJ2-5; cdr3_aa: ASSRDPVRETQY
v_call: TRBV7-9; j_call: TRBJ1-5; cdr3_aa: ASSLDPQGAGNQPQH
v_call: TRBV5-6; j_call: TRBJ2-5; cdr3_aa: ASSSSSGRQTQY
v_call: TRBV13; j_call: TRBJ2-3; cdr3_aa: ASSLIAGPDTQY
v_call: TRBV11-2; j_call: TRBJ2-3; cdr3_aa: ASSSPKRGGTSGGDTQY
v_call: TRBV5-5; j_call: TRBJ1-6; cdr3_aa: ASSRGQSNSPLH
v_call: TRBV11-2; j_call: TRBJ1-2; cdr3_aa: ASSLDHQAYGYT
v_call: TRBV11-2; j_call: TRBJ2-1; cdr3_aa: ASSSLGSGDYNEQF
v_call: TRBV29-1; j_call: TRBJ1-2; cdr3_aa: SVETGDWGYT
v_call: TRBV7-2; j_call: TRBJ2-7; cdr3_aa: ASSSREGYEQY
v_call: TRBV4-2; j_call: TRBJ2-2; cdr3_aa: ASSQDGSSQGGELF
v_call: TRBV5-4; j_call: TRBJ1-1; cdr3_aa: ASSLGQRNTEAF
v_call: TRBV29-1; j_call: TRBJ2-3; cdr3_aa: SVEETGGSDTQY
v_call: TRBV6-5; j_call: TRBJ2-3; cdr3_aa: ASSYRTTPDTQY
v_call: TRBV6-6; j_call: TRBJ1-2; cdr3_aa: ASSPGEVGYT
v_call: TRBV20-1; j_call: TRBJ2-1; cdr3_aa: SARETRDFYNEQF
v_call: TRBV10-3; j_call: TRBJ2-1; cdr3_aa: AISRDSMYNEQF
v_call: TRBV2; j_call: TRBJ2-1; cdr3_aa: ASSVLSGRLGDEQF
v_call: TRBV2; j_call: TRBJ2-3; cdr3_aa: ASSEGLYTDTQY
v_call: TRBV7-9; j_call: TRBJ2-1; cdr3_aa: ASSLSFGINEQF
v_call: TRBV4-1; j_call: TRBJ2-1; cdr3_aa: ASSLRQGGDLEQF
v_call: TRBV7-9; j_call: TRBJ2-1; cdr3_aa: ASSFPSDINEQF
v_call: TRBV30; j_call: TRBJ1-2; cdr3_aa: AWSTDFYGYT
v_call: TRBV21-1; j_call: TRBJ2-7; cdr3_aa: ASSARQKTSGDSYEQY
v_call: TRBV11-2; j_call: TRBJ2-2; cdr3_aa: ASSLLYADSKNTGELF
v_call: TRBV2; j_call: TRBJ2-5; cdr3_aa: ASIGGLAGETQY
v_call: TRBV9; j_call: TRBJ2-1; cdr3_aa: ASSVESLAGGRVEQF
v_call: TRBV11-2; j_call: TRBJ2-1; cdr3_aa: ASSLFPYEQF
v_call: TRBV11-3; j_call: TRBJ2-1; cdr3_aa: ASSLADGSYNEQF
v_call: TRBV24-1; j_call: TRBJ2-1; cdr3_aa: ATSDLVTSRYNEQF
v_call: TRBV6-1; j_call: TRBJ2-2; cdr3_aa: ASSEGWTVKNTGELF
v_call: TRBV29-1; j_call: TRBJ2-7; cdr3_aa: SVGGQGYEQY
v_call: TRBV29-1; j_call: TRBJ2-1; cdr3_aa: SVPGPTSYNEQF
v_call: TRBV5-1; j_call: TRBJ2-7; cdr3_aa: ASSPRDPNYEQY